One and the same sample provided the 7 T cell receptor delta chains below, sequenced in a study of γδ T cells in repeated Plasmodium falciparum infection. Flow sorting of PBMC yielded separate Vgamma9/Vdelta2+ and Vdelta2-negative gammadelta T cell populations for bulk repertoire analysis. TCRdb fed the multiplex PCR reads to CATT. The sample has under 65,000 delta-chain clones, around 1.7% seen once; the top ten hold over 12%. The specimen was gamma-delta T cells from blood. The origin of the receptors is a pool of human donors (malaria-infected and uninfected, not separated).

About this clone: With a far larger clone one base away, a read error is the likely cause. Other DNA sequences in this specimen translate into the identical CDR3. The chain combines TRDV1 with TRDJ1; 8 bases are a match to TRDD3. CDR3 length equals 20 residues. With 1 base clipped from V and 4 bases from J, the junction kept 20 bases outside the gene matches. The germline CDR1 and CDR2 sequences are TSWWSYY and QGS. CDR3 sequence: CALGEQGLYGVLGGGDKLIF. The CDR3 DNA reads TGTGCTCTTGGGGAACAAGGGCTTTACGGCGTACTGGGGGGAGGCGATAAACTCATCTTT.

This clone was found many times. A far larger clone is one base from this, pointing to a likely read error. Within the sample, other DNA sequences also encode this same CDR3. The chain uses TRDV1 and TRDJ1, with TRDD3 matching 8 bases. The length of the CDR3 is 17 residues. Germline CDR1 reads TSWWSYY; CDR2 reads QGS. The CDR3 DNA follows: TGTGCTCTCGGGGAAAGAACTTTGGGGGATTACACCGATAAACTCATCTTT. Its translation: CALGERTLGDYTDKLIF.

This clone was seen only a few times. The translation of this DNA and the TCRdb protein of a much larger clone differ at residue 5, probably owing to a read error; the protein shown here is translated from the DNA. The chain is built from TRDV1 and TRDJ1, with 8 bases lining up with TRDD3. The CDR3 sequence is 21 residues long. Trimming took 4 bases from V and 0 from J; bases not matched to a gene: 22. Germline V gives CDR1 TSWWSYY, CDR2 QGS. CDR3 region: CALGGGQGGPPGDKDTDKLIF. DNA of the CDR3: TGTGCTCTTGGGGGAGGCCAGGGGGGACCGCCGGGGGATAAGGACACCGATAAACTCATCTTT.

Worth noting for this clone: TCRdb has a much larger clone's protein, which differs at residue 17 from the translation of this DNA, likely because of a read error; what is shown is the protein translated from the DNA. V is TRDV1 and J is TRDJ1, with TRDD3 matching 7 bases. The V gene's germline CDR1 is TSWWSYY and CDR2 QGS. The CDR3 totals 20 residues. The DNA for the CDR3 is TGTGCTCTTGGGGAACTAGTACCCTCCAAGTGGGGGACGTACACCGATGAACTCATCTTT. The encoded protein is CALGELVPSKWGTYTDELIF.

As for this clone: TCRdb lists the protein of a much larger clone for this DNA, which differs at residue 6, so this is likely a read error; the protein given here is translated from the DNA itself. The rearrangement uses TRDV1 and TRDJ1; 9 bases are a match to TRDD3. CDR3 length: 21 residues. The germline gives CDR1 TSWWSYY, CDR2 QGS. V gave up 5 bases and J gave up 7 bases; unmatched junction bases: 29. CDR3 sequence reads: CALGNDFPILLGDLGAGKLIF. The CDR3 region has the DNA TGTGCTCTTGGGAATGACTTCCCTATCCTTCTGGGGGATCTGGGGGCCGGTAAACTCATCTTT.

Comment on this clone: The translation of this DNA and the TCRdb protein of a much larger clone differ at residue 12, probably owing to a read error; the protein shown here is translated from the DNA. The chain combines TRDV3 with TRDJ1, with 8 bases fitting TRDD3. With 4 bases clipped from V and 3 bases from J, the junction kept 28 bases outside the gene matches. Germline lookup yields CDR1 TVYSNPD and CDR2 GDNSRS (reference sequence). The CDR3 totals 20 residues. The CDR3 region is CASSLVAYGWGRSIADKLIF. The CDR3 DNA reads as TGTGCCTCTTCCCTCGTGGCCTACGGCTGGGGGAGAAGTATAGCCGATAAACTCATCTTT.

Of note for this clone: TCRdb's listed protein matches a much larger clone and diverges from this DNA's translation at residue 5, likely through a read error; the protein shown comes from the DNA. The chain uses TRDV1 and TRDJ1; no clear D gene. TCRdb lists no J gene, so it was determined here by aligning the DNA to germline. The CDR3 is 17 amino acids. Germline values: CDR1 TSWWSYY, CDR2 QGS. V dropped 4 bases and J dropped 3 bases, with 21 bases sitting between them. The CDR3 here is CALGGRWFTPRADKLIF. CDR3 nucleotide sequence: TGTGCTCTTGGGGGACGATGGTTTACTCCTCGGGCCGATAAACTCATCTTT.